A single T cell receptor (beta chain) is shown here with its context. With random hexamers, reverse transcription was performed on about 0.5 to 1 ug of RNA. One entry per CDR3 protein, called by TCRdb with MiXCR from the immunoSEQ multiplex PCR reads. The data contain 95,000 to 150,000 distinct CDR3 sequences, 96% of them seen just once; the ten biggest clones take up 0.12% to 0.15%. These data are taken from a study of CD8 T cells in Susac syndrome. From germline, CDR1 is GTSNPN and CDR2 SVGIG (reference sequence). Between the trimmed V and J ends, which lost 3 bases and 7 bases, there was a span of 20 bases. The CDR3 extends over 15 amino acids.

The source is a human donor with Susac syndrome. The chain couples TRBV30 to TRBJ2-3; D is undetermined. Source material: CD4+ T cells from PBMCs. CDR3 sequence: CAWSFPYQHTNTQYF. The DNA of the CDR3 is TGTGCCTGGAGCTTCCCTTACCAGCACACCAATACGCAGTATTTT.